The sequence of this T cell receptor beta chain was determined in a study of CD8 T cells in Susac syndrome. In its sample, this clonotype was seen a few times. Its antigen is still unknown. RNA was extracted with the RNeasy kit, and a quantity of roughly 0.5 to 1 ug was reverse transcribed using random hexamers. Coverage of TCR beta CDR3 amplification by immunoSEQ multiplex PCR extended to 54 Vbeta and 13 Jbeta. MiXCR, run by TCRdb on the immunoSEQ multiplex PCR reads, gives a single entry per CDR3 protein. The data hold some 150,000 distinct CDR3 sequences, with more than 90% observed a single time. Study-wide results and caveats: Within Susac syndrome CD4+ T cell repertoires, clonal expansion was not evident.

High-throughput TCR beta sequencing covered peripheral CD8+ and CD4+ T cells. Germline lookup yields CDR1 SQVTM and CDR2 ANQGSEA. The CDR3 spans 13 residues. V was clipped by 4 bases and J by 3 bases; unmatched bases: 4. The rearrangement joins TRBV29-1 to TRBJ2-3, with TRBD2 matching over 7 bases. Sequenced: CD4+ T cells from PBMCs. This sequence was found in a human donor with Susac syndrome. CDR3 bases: TGCAGCGTTGGAGGGAGGGCAACAGATACGCAGTATTTT. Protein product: CSVGGRATDTQYF.